The clone carrying this T cell receptor beta chain occurred a few times. The data were obtained in a study of T cell repertoires in cytomegalovirus infection. TCRdb re-derived calls from the reads in MiXCR, one entry per CDR3 protein. The sample has approximately 150,000 distinct CDR3 sequences; roughly 6% are singletons. The TCR was taken from a human donor in good health (CMV status not recorded). Some clones in this sample may be carry-over from other donors' samples. The source material was PBMCs.

CDR3 sequence: CATPWAGGMNTEAFF. In DNA, the CDR3 is TGTGCCACCCCCTGGGCAGGGGGCATGAACACTGAAGCTTTCTTT. V usage is TRBV19 and J usage is TRBJ1-1, with 8 bases matching TRBD1. The CDR3 is 15 amino acids. The V segment lost 10 bases and the J segment 0 bases; nucleotides outside the gene matches: 10. CDR1 is LNHDA, CDR2 SQIVND, per germline (reference sequence).